The source of this T cell receptor (beta chain) is a study of shared clonotypes between healthy human individuals (dated by TCRdb to 2020 to 2021). In terms of the full investigation: Two women and a few men aged 18 to 49 years were included in the cohort. Leukapheresis yielded between about 0.94 and 9.5 billion PBMCs per donor. Blood TCR repertoires of roughly five healthy adults were deeply sequenced to estimate repertoire size and the extent of clonotype sharing between individuals. Different laboratories and diverse techniques were used to prepare libraries and sequence TCR repertoires, to increase sequencing depth and limit assay-specific biases.

There are 13 amino acids in the CDR3, from cysteine to phenylalanine inclusive. Just CDR3 DNA is preserved here, 39 bases in frame from base 1. V and J are truncated by 0 bases and 9 bases respectively, leaving an intervening sequence of 12 bases. CDR1 and CDR2 are drawn from the germline V gene: SQVTM, ANQGSEA. The paper as a whole reports these results and caveats: Sampling was restricted to blood, and TCR repertoires in tissues likely differ from the TCR repertoires found in blood. Based on pairwise subsampling, the degree of clonotype sharing among donors was expected to be affected by sequencing depth. The small number of donors limited the genetic and exposure-history diversity represented.

Donors were healthy HIV-negative adults with no recently reported acute infections or vaccinations. All donors were Caucasian adults living in Nashville, Tennessee, USA. In the unsorted samples, 90 million or so PBMCs were counted, and genomic DNA was extracted using the QIAamp DNA Blood Mini kit. After blood collection by leukapheresis, PBMCs were isolated using Ficoll-Histopaque density gradient centrifugation and then cryopreserved in the vapor phase of liquid nitrogen. TCR CDR3 regions were amplified from genomic DNA by multiplex PCR using the deep immunoSEQ assay. Genomic DNA extracted from each cell subset was distributed evenly over all wells of several immunoSEQ 96-well plates, and each plate served as one replicate. For unsorted PBMC, about 300 ng of genomic DNA, equivalent to around 30,000 T cell genomes, went into each replicate PCR. Unsorted PBMC genomic DNA was sequenced across ten immunoSEQ deep assay plates. The purified libraries were quantified using a Qubit 3.0 fluorometer, sized with a Bioanalyzer 2100, and then quantified again using the KAPA Library Quantification kit. Each immunoSEQ 96-well plate was sequenced on its own single-read 150-cycle Illumina NextSeq 550 flow cell. The paper's data handling went like this. Because only junctional sequences without quality scores were contained in the immunoSEQ output, filtering matching that applied to full-length reads could not be performed. To assign V/J genes and CDR3, sequences were annotated against IMGT germline references using PyIR, a Python wrapper for IgBLAST v1.9. Reads with weak V/J assignments (E-value above 1e-6), missing CDR3, stop codons, out-of-frame junctions, or ambiguous translated residues were removed. V3J clonotypes were defined as sequences sharing an identical inferred V gene, J gene, and CDR3 amino acid sequence. Percentage overlap between repertoires was calculated by dividing the number of shared unique clonotypes by the size of the smaller repertoire. Richness of each repertoire was evaluated using RTK rarefaction, the Chao1 estimator, and Recon v2.1 estimates of unobserved clonotypes. TCRdb took over this immuneACCESS table, retaining in-frame rearrangements with V and J assigned. Such tables are incomplete; in checked studies, under half of the missing clones stem from an unresolved V gene, and the remainder is unexplained. V and J calls and clone size are those listed in that table; D and trimming were worked out from the DNA. In this sample the table shows some 470,000 clones, roughly four fifths of which occur a single time. Of the sample, 10% to 15% falls within the top ten clones.

Concerning this clone: This receptor's antigen is unknown. There are no base qualities to consult, and no much larger clone falls within one base.

The sequenced sample consisted of PBMCs. The chain employs TRBV29-1 and TRBJ2-4; the D gene is possibly TRBD1, with 6 bases matching. The sequence was obtained from a woman in her thirties or forties in good health. Some clones in this sample may be carry-over from other donors' samples. The base sequence is TGCAGCGTTGAAGATATCATAGGGGGCATTCAGTACTTC. This is translated as CSVEDIIGGIQYF. The variable domain in full, with residues beyond the CDR3 obtained from the reference TRBV29-1 and TRBJ2-4 genes, is SAVISQKPSRDICQRGTSLTIQCQVDSQVTMMFWYRQQPGQSLTLIATANQGSEATYESGFVIDKFPISRPNLTFSTLTVSNMSPEDSSIYLCSVEDIIGGIQYFGAGTRLSVL.